The 24 T cell receptor beta chains reported below all come from one sample, sequenced in a study of blood T cell repertoires in COVID-19. Only in-frame clones appear in the TCRdb table, and some are missing; sequencing was by immunoSEQ multiplex PCR. This table holds approximately 300,000 clones, 85% to 90% found once. Sample: peripheral blood. The receptors here all came from a man aged 40-55 years with acute or convalescent COVID-19.

The J gene is TRBJ2-7, the V gene TRBV19; D possibly corresponds to TRBD2 (6 bases). This CDR3 is built from 14 residues. V dropped 5 bases and J dropped 2 bases, with 13 bases sitting between them. CDR1 is LNHDA, CDR2 SQIVND, per germline (reference sequence). In DNA, the CDR3 is TGTGCCAGTAGTCCCGGCGGAGGGACCTACGAGCAGTACTTC. It encodes CASSPGGGTYEQYF. The complete variable domain, with remaining parts taken from reference TRBV19 and TRBJ2-7, reads DGGITQSPKYLFRKEGQNVTLSCEQNLNHDAMYWYRQDPGQGLRLIYYSQIVNDFQKGDIAEGYSVSREKKESFPLTVTSAQKNPTAFYLCASSPGGGTYEQYFGPGTRLTVT.

The chain uses TRBV5-5 and TRBJ2-7; D is unclear. V was cut by 2 bases and J by 6 bases, with 9 bases left in between. Germline CDR1 and CDR2: SGHKS and YYEKEE (reference sequence). This CDR3 is 12 amino acids long. CDR3 region: CASSFPGGEQYF. DNA for the CDR3: TGTGCCAGCAGCTTCCCAGGTGGCGAGCAGTACTTC. The full variable domain, with the rest looked up from reference TRBV5-5 and TRBJ2-7, is DAGVTQSPTHLIKTRGQQVTLRCSPISGHKSVSWYQQVLGQGPQFIFQYYEKEERGRGNFPDRFSARQFPNYSSELNVNALLLGDSALYLCASSFPGGEQYFGPGTRLTVT.

The rearrangement links TRBV5-1 to TRBJ2-7, with 8 bases matching TRBD1. The ends lost 5 bases at V and 2 bases at J; junction bases unmatched: 0. The CDR3 runs to 12 residues. Germline loops: CDR1 SGHRS, CDR2 YFSETQ. Here the CDR3 DNA reads TGCGCCAGCAGGACAGGGGCCTACGAGCAGTACTTC. It codes for CASRTGAYEQYF. The whole variable domain, remainder taken from reference TRBV5-1 and TRBJ2-7, is KAGVTQTPRYLIKTRGQQVTLSCSPISGHRSVSWYQQTPGQGLQFLFEYFSETQRNKGNFPGRFSGRQFSNSRSEMNVSTLELGDSALYLCASRTGAYEQYFGPGTRLTVT.

This chain uses TRBV18 with TRBJ1-1; weak D call: TRBD1 (5 bases). Germline loops: CDR1 KGHSH, CDR2 LQKENI. The CDR3 runs 14 residues. The ends were cut back, 3 bases at V and 4 bases at J, with 12 bases in the middle. For the CDR3, the DNA is TGTGCCAGCTCACCGGGCGGGGGGACCACTGAAGCTTTCTTT. Translating it yields CASSPGGGTTEAFF.

The rearrangement links TRBV7-2 to TRBJ2-7; no clear D. The V gene lost 5 bases and the J gene lost 3 bases, with 17 bases spanning the gap. Germline V lookup: CDR1 SGHTA, CDR2 FQGNSA. CDR3 length equals 15 residues. As DNA, the CDR3 is TGTGCCAGCAGCCCTCAGTGGGCAGCCTACTACGAGCAGTACTTC. Protein sequence: CASSPQWAAYYEQYF.

This chain links TRBV11-3 with TRBJ2-3; TRBD1 matches 9 bases. With 4 bases clipped from V and 5 bases from J, the junction kept 4 bases outside the gene matches. The CDR3 spans 14 residues. CDR1 and CDR2 from the germline V gene are SGHNT and YENEEA. This chain's CDR3 is CASSSGTGRDTQYF. For the CDR3, the DNA is TGTGCCAGCAGCTCCGGGACAGGGAGAGATACGCAGTATTTT.

The J gene is TRBJ2-3, the V gene TRBV4-1; D not certain. Germline CDR1 and CDR2: MGHRA and YSYEKL. Trimming shortened V by 4 bases and J by 0 bases, and 14 bases separated the two germline ends. The CDR3 is 16 residues long. CDR3 protein: CASSLGVPFSTDTQYF. CDR3 nucleotide sequence: TGCGCCAGCAGCCTAGGAGTACCGTTTAGCACAGATACGCAGTATTTT.

The V call is TRBV3-1 (or the pseudogene TRBV3-2), the J call TRBJ2-1, with 11 nucleotides matching TRBD1. Losses at the gene ends were 4 bases for V and 8 bases for J; bases not matched to a gene: 7. The CDR3 is made up of 15 amino acids. From germline, CDR1 is LGHDT and CDR2 YNNKEL (reference sequence). CDR3 residues: CASSLGQGAADEQFF. For the CDR3, the DNA is TGTGCCAGCAGCCTCGGACAGGGGGCTGCAGATGAGCAGTTCTTC.

This chain links TRBV7-8 with TRBJ1-2; 7 bases are shared with TRBD1. J was trimmed by 8 bases and V by 5 bases; bases with no gene match: 8. Germline V lookup: CDR1 SGHVS, CDR2 FQNEAQ. This CDR3 has 13 amino acids. Here the CDR3 reads CASSNDRAGGYTF. In DNA, the CDR3 is TGTGCCAGCAGCAATGACAGGGCGGGGGGCTACACCTTC.

V gene TRBV27 combines with J gene TRBJ1-6; 8 bases match TRBD1. CDR1 and CDR2 from the germline V gene are MNHEY and SMNVEV (reference sequence). CDR3 length equals 20 residues. V lost 5 bases, J lost 4 bases, and 19 bases stayed unmatched. CDR3 residues: CASSGLIGQGRGVYNSPLHF. The CDR3 DNA sequence: TGTGCCAGCAGTGGATTAATAGGACAGGGTCGCGGTGTTTATAATTCACCCCTCCACTTT.

The sample holds one count of this clone. The chain carries TRBV6-5 and TRBJ2-7; D not certain. Trimming took off 4 bases at V and 7 bases at J, with 8 bases between the two ends. The CDR3 totals 11 residues. CDR1 and CDR2 (germline): MNHEY, SVGAGI. In DNA form, the CDR3 reads TGTGCCAGCAGTTCCGGGTCGGAGCAGTACTTC. This sequence encodes CASSSGSEQYF.

This chain joins TRBV5-5 and TRBJ2-6, with D unresolved. This CDR3 is built from 15 residues. CDR1 SGHKS and CDR2 YYEKEE come from the germline V gene (reference sequence). The V end lost 0 bases, the J end lost 6 bases, and 10 bases lay between the germline ends. The CDR3 region has the DNA TGTGCCAGCAGCTTGGGGCCACGAAAGGCCAACGTCCTGACTTTC. Its protein is CASSLGPRKANVLTF.

This chain connects TRBV15 to TRBJ1-4; D gene unclear. This CDR3 has 17 residues. Looked up from germline, CDR1 is LNHNV and CDR2 is YYDKDF (reference sequence). The V end was cut by 1 base, the J end by 0 bases, with 12 bases between. The CDR3 DNA reads as TGTGCCACCAGCAGAGGGGCGGGAATTGCAACTAATGAAAAACTGTTTTTT. It encodes CATSRGAGIATNEKLFF.

This clone was detected once. The chain employs TRBV5-4 and TRBJ2-7; tentatively, D is TRBD2 (7 bases). The CDR3 extends over 15 amino acids. Germline V gives CDR1 SGHNT, CDR2 YYREEE (reference sequence). V was clipped by 4 bases and J by 1 base, with 15 bases between them. The DNA of the CDR3 is TGTGCCAGCAGCGGGGGGGCGGGGGCATCCTACGAGCAGTACTTC. It codes for CASSGGAGASYEQYF.

The chain is built from TRBV7-9 and TRBJ1-5, with no clear D. The CDR3 is 19 residues long. Germline CDR1 and CDR2: SEHNR and FQNEAQ (reference sequence). V was cut by 5 bases and J by 9 bases, with 32 bases left in between. The CDR3 region has the DNA TGTGCCAGCAGCCGGGAGCTCCCGGGATCCCTTCGTACCCAGCGGCCCCAGCATTTT. Translation: CASSRELPGSLRTQRPQHF.

The V gene is TRBV4-1, the J gene TRBJ1-6; D is unresolved. V shed 1 base and J shed 7 bases, with 8 bases lying between them. This CDR3 contains 14 residues. Germline V gene data show CDR1 as MGHRA and CDR2 as YSYEKL. CDR3 DNA: TGCGCCAGCAGCCAAGTAGGAGAAAATTCACCCCTCCACTTT. Protein sequence: CASSQVGENSPLHF.

This clone was recorded once. J is TRBJ2-7 and V is TRBV7-2, with D possibly being TRBD1 (6 bases). Trimming pared 1 base from V and 3 bases from J, leaving 13 bases between. The germline gives CDR1 SGHTA, CDR2 FQGNSA. This CDR3 is 15 amino acids long. This CDR3 reads CASSLETGFRYEQYF. Here the CDR3 DNA reads TGTGCCAGCAGCTTAGAAACAGGGTTCCGCTACGAGCAGTACTTC.

This clone was found once. The V gene is TRBV10-3, the J gene TRBJ2-7; 13 bases match TRBD2. Germline-derived CDR1 and CDR2 are ENHRY and SYGVKD. The length of the CDR3 is 15 residues. The V gene end was trimmed by 10 bases and the J gene end by 4 bases; junction bases not matched to a gene: 10. In DNA, the CDR3 is TGTGCCAGCCATGGGACTAGCGGGGCCGCGTACGAGCAGTACTTC. Protein product: CASHGTSGAAYEQYF.

This clone came up a few times. This chain connects TRBV10-3 to TRBJ1-1, with TRBD1 matching over 8 bases. CDR1 is ENHRY, CDR2 SYGVKD, per germline. This CDR3 contains 14 residues. V lost 6 bases and J lost 5; bases outside the gene matches: 8. CDR3 in amino acids: CAISPRTGKTEAFF. CDR3 nucleotides: TGTGCCATCAGCCCCCGGACAGGGAAAACTGAAGCTTTCTTT.

The gene calls are TRBV27 and TRBJ2-2; 7 bases align to TRBD2. The germline V gene has CDR1 MNHEY and CDR2 SMNVEV (reference sequence). Trimming removed 1 base from V and 1 base from J; junction bases left unmatched: 0. CDR3 length: 15 residues. The CDR3 sequence is CASSLWGGNTGELFF. CDR3 bases: TGTGCCAGCAGTTTATGGGGGGGGAACACCGGGGAGCTGTTTTTT.

CDR3 amino acids: CASSLEIAGGLNTGELFF. In nucleotides, the CDR3 is TGTGCCAGCAGCTTAGAGATAGCGGGGGGGTTAAACACCGGGGAGCTGTTTTTT. The V gene is TRBV7-2, the J gene TRBJ2-2; 11 bases agree with TRBD2. The CDR3 sequence is 18 residues long. Trimming took 1 base from V and 2 from J; bases not matched to a gene: 6. Germline V gives CDR1 SGHTA, CDR2 FQGNSA.

This clone came up once. This chain joins TRBV3-1 (or the pseudogene TRBV3-2) and TRBJ1-2; 8 bases align to TRBD1. Germline V gene lookup returns CDR1 LGHDT and CDR2 YNNKEL (reference sequence). With V trimmed by 1 base and J by 4 bases, 5 bases remained unmatched. This CDR3 region has 15 residues. The CDR3 DNA follows: TGTGCCAGCAGCCAAGGGGACAGGCCGCTCTATGGCTACACCTTC. Its translation: CASSQGDRPLYGYTF.

CDR3 sequence: CASSVTSGGGLEQFF. For the CDR3, the DNA is TGTGCCAGCAGCGTTACTAGCGGGGGGGGCCTAGAGCAGTTCTTC. The rearrangement uses TRBV9 and TRBJ2-1; TRBD2 matches at 13 bases. Trimming cost V 2 bases and J 10 bases; bases outside gene matches: 6. The CDR3 has 15 amino acids. Germline-derived CDR1 and CDR2 are SGDLS and YYNGEE. The whole variable domain, remainder taken from reference TRBV9 and TRBJ2-1, is DSGVTQTPKHLITATGQRVTLRCSPRSGDLSVYWYQQSLDQGLQFLIQYYNGEERAKGNILERFSAQQFPDLHSELNLSSLELGDSALYFCASSVTSGGGLEQFFGPGTRLTVL.

This clone was counted a few times. The chain links TRBV6-5 to TRBJ2-7; maybe TRBD1 (6 bases). The CDR3 has 12 residues. The germline CDR1 and CDR2 sequences are MNHEY and SVGAGI. V was trimmed by 6 bases and J by 4 bases, leaving 10 bases between them. CDR3 residues: CASSRDRYEQYF. As DNA, the CDR3 is TGTGCCAGCAGCCGCGACAGGTACGAGCAGTACTTC.